The 9 T cell receptor beta chains presented below share a single source sample, sequenced in a study of spatial heterogeneity in lung cancer. One entry per CDR3 protein, called by TCRdb with MiXCR from the 5' RACE reads. The table includes under 150,000 distinct CDR3 sequences, roughly 10% detected once. The time point denotes: blood at routine non-recurrence follow-up after resection. The sample consisted of PBMCs, taken at follow-up. The receptors shown here come from a female donor with early-stage non-small cell lung cancer.

This clonotype was recorded many times. The gene calls are TRBV19 and TRBJ2-3; D unresolved. CDR3 size: 13 residues. The V gene's germline CDR1 is LNHDA and CDR2 SQIVND (reference sequence). Trimming took 3 bases from V and 10 from J, leaving 14 bases between them. CDR3 in amino acids: CASSIPDGKAQYF. The DNA for the CDR3 is TGTGCCAGTAGTATCCCGGACGGTAAGGCGCAGTATTTT.

This clonotype was seen many times. The genes are TRBV7-2 and TRBJ2-3; 10 nucleotides match TRBD2. V shed 6 bases, J shed 4 bases, and the junction held 10 bases outside the gene matches. The CDR3 is 16 amino acids. Per the germline V gene, CDR1 is SGHTA and CDR2 is FQGNSA. The CDR3 reads CASRLQAGGSADTQYF. In DNA, the CDR3 is TGTGCCAGCAGACTCCAAGCGGGAGGGTCGGCAGATACGCAGTATTTT.

CDR3 bases: TGTGCCATCAGTGAGGGGCAGGCCTACGAGCAGTACGTC. Translation gives CAISEGQAYEQYV. V gene TRBV10-3 combines with J gene TRBJ2-7, with unresolved D. Per the germline V gene, CDR1 is ENHRY and CDR2 is SYGVKD. V was pared by 2 bases and J by 2 bases, with 7 bases between. The CDR3 length is 13 residues.

This clonotype has a handful of counts. The chain uses TRBV20-1 and TRBJ2-1; 10 bases agree with TRBD2. The CDR3 length is 15 residues. CDR1 is DFQATT and CDR2 is SNEGSKA in the germline V gene (reference sequence). V was pared by 3 bases and J by 6 bases, with 8 bases of the junction left unmatched. Written as DNA, the CDR3 is TGCAGTGCTAGCCGGTCTAGCGGGAGAGTCAATGAGCAGTTCTTC. Residues: CSASRSSGRVNEQFF.

This clonotype was counted between two and nine times. V usage is TRBV28 and J usage is TRBJ2-3; D gene ambiguous. Trimming pared 8 bases from V and 0 bases from J, leaving 12 bases between. The germline V gene encodes CDR1 MDHEN and CDR2 SYDVKM. This CDR3 has 14 residues. The CDR3 reads CASGLIRSTDTQYF. The CDR3 DNA reads TGTGCCAGCGGCCTTATACGGAGCACAGATACGCAGTATTTT.

This clonotype has a count of ten or more. The chain couples TRBV14 to TRBJ2-5, with 10 bases fitting TRBD2. The V gene end was trimmed by 4 bases and the J gene end by 2 bases; junction bases not matched to a gene: 10. CDR3 size: 17 residues. CDR1 is SGHDN and CDR2 is FVKESK in the germline V gene. The CDR3 spells CASSPYGLAGVQETQYF. CDR3 sequence (DNA): TGTGCCAGCAGCCCATACGGGCTAGCGGGAGTACAAGAGACCCAGTACTTC.

This clonotype has a count of ten or more. The chain employs TRBV10-3 and TRBJ2-1; D call uncertain. The length of the CDR3 is 12 residues. Trimming removed 6 bases at V and 6 bases at J, with 9 bases between. The germline gives CDR1 ENHRY, CDR2 SYGVKD. Here the CDR3 DNA reads TGTGCCATCAGGAGTATCGGCAATGAGCAGTTCTTC. Amino acids: CAIRSIGNEQFF.

V usage is TRBV3-1 and J usage is TRBJ1-6; possibly TRBD1 for D (5 bases). V shed 1 base and J shed 6 bases, with 13 bases lying between them. The CDR3 is 16 residues long. CDR1 is LGHDT and CDR2 is YNNKEL in the germline V gene (reference sequence). The CDR3 region is CASSQGGAGSNSPLHF. CDR3 nucleotide sequence: TGTGCCAGCAGCCAAGGCGGGGCCGGAAGTAATTCACCCCTCCACTTT.

This clonotype occurred a few times. V is TRBV20-1 and J is TRBJ2-1, with 13 bases aligning to TRBD2. Per germline, CDR1 DFQATT and CDR2 SNEGSKA (reference sequence). This CDR3 has 14 residues. With V trimmed by 6 bases and J by 4 bases, 3 bases remained unmatched. CDR3 in DNA: TGCAGTGCCAGGACTAGCGGGAGTTACAATGAGCAGTTCTTC. Translating it yields CSARTSGSYNEQFF.